Each of the 20 T cell receptor beta chains below was sequenced from the same sample in a study of CD8+ T cells in alopecia areata. Treatment denoted: oral pan-JAK inhibitor, 5-10 mg twice daily. RNA extraction and reverse transcription yielded cDNA as sequencing template. This table comes from immunoSEQ multiplex PCR, and its TCRdb copy is limited to in-frame clones, with some not included. This sample has around 270,000 clones; 58% occur once, and the top ten carry less than 2%. The sample in question was CD4+ T cells sorted from blood, obtained at week 24, from a patient treated with tofacitinib. These receptors originate from a human donor with alopecia areata.

The chain is built from TRBV2 and TRBJ2-7, with D possibly TRBD1 on 6 matching bases. Germline V gene data show CDR1 as SNHLY and CDR2 as FYNNEI. V was clipped by 5 bases and J by 0 bases, with 17 bases between them. The CDR3 has 16 residues. Here the CDR3 reads CASSYLGGRSSYEQYF. The DNA of the CDR3 is TGTGCCAGCAGTTATCTAGGGGGACGGAGCTCCTACGAGCAGTACTTC.

The chain carries TRBV7-3 and TRBJ2-3; D gene unclear. CDR1 SGHTA and CDR2 FQGTGA come from the germline V gene. CDR3 length equals 14 residues. Between the trimmed V and J ends, which lost 1 base and 2 bases, there was a span of 7 bases. CDR3 protein: CASSLKGPTDTQYF. The CDR3 coding sequence is TGTGCCAGCAGCTTAAAGGGCCCCACAGATACGCAGTATTTT.

V usage is TRBV7-9 and J usage is TRBJ2-5, with D possibly matching TRBD2 (5 bases). V was pared by 3 bases and J by 9 bases, with 11 bases between. Germline CDR1 is SEHNR and CDR2 is FQNEAQ (reference sequence). The CDR3 is 12 residues long. This CDR3 is CASSFGLGAQYF. CDR3 nucleotides: TGTGCCAGCAGCTTCGGGCTCGGGGCCCAGTACTTC.

The chain links TRBV5-4 to TRBJ1-1; the D is unclear. V was cut by 4 bases and J by 4 bases, with 8 bases left in between. Germline loops: CDR1 SGHNT, CDR2 YYREEE (reference sequence). The CDR3 extends over 12 amino acids. Written as DNA, the CDR3 is TGTGCCAGCAGCCGCTCTGGCACTGAAGCTTTCTTT. Translating gives CASSRSGTEAFF.

The chain employs TRBV11-2 and TRBJ2-2; no reliable D call. The V gene lost 5 bases and the J gene lost 6 bases, with 13 bases spanning the gap. Per germline, CDR1 SGHAT and CDR2 FQNNGV. The CDR3 covers 14 residues. This chain's CDR3 is CASSTSPGPGELFF. Written as DNA, the CDR3 is TGTGCCAGCAGCACATCCCCCGGCCCCGGGGAGCTGTTTTTT.

The chain combines TRBV5-1 with TRBJ1-2, with D hard to call. The V end lost 0 bases, the J end lost 3 bases, and 9 bases lay between the germline ends. The germline V gene encodes CDR1 SGHRS and CDR2 YFSETQ. This CDR3 is built from 14 residues. In DNA, the CDR3 is TGCGCCAGCAGCTTGGATTCTGACGACTATGGCTACACCTTC. Amino acids: CASSLDSDDYGYTF.

V is TRBV7-2 and J is TRBJ1-2; 8 nucleotides align to TRBD1. V was clipped by 1 base and J by 7 bases; unmatched bases: 2. CDR1 and CDR2 (germline): SGHTA, FQGNSA. The CDR3 totals 13 residues. The CDR3 DNA reads as TGTGCCAGCAGCTTAGACAGGGGGTTTGGCTACACCTTC. Its translation is CASSLDRGFGYTF.

To note about this clone: The junction does not match germline at one end; this may be a read error. V and J are TRBV7-9 and TRBJ1-1; D may be TRBD1 (5 bases). This CDR3 has 13 residues. The germline CDR1 and CDR2 sequences are SEHNR and FQNEAQ (reference sequence). In DNA form, the CDR3 reads TGTGCCAGCAGCGTAGCACAGGAAACTGAAGCTTTCTTT. Protein: CASSVAQETEAFF.

This sequence joins TRBV30 and TRBJ1-1, with 7 bases matching TRBD1. Germline CDR1 and CDR2: GTSNPN and SVGIG (reference sequence). There are 17 residues in the CDR3. V dropped 2 bases and J dropped 0; count of bases not matched to a gene: 12. CDR3 DNA: TGTGCCTGGAGTAGCCGAGACAGGGCCCACATGAACACTGAAGCTTTCTTT. Protein product: CAWSSRDRAHMNTEAFF.

The genes are TRBV7-2 and TRBJ2-5; TRBD2 is a possible D gene (5 bases). Looked up from germline, CDR1 is SGHTA and CDR2 is FQGNSA. The CDR3 is 14 residues long. Trimming shortened V by 3 bases and J by 1 base, and 9 bases separated the two germline ends. The CDR3 DNA reads as TGTGCCAGCAGCTTTAGCCGGGGCCAAGAGACCCAGTACTTC. Translated: CASSFSRGQETQYF. Drawing the rest from reference TRBV7-2 and TRBJ2-5, the complete variable domain is GAGVSQSPSNKVTEKGKDVELRCDPISGHTALYWYRQSLGQGLEFLIYFQGNSAPDKSGLPSDRFSAERTGGSVSTLTIQRTQQEDSAVYLCASSFSRGQETQYFGPGTRLLVL.

The V call is TRBV4-3, the J call TRBJ2-1; D not certain. The CDR3 totals 13 residues. V dropped 0 bases and J dropped 5 bases, with 5 bases sitting between them. Per the germline V gene, CDR1 is LGHNA and CDR2 is YSLEER. CDR3 coding DNA: TGCGCCAGCAGCCAAGATACTCACAATGAGCAGTTCTTC. Protein product: CASSQDTHNEQFF.

Notes on this clone: Within the sample, other DNA sequences also encode this same CDR3. This chain uses TRBV20-1 with TRBJ1-2, with D possibly being TRBD1 (5 bases). The CDR3 has 11 residues. Trimming cost V 2 bases and J 4 bases, with 5 bases left between them. Germline CDR1 and CDR2: DFQATT and SNEGSKA (reference sequence). The CDR3 loop is CSARQGYGYTF. In nucleotides, the CDR3 is TGCAGTGCTAGACAGGGCTATGGCTACACCTTC.

The chain carries TRBV7-6 and TRBJ2-6; the match to TRBD1 covers 7 bases. After removal of 5 bases from V and 1 base from J, the junction contained 2 bases not matched to a gene. In germline, CDR1 is SGHVS, CDR2 FNYEAQ. The CDR3 runs to 15 residues. The chain's CDR3 is CASSPQGSGANVLTF. The CDR3 DNA reads TGTGCCAGCAGCCCACAGGGGTCTGGGGCCAACGTCCTGACTTTC. Drawing the rest from reference TRBV7-6 and TRBJ2-6, the complete variable domain is GAGVSQSPRYKVTKRGQDVALRCDPISGHVSLYWYRQALGQGPEFLTYFNYEAQQDKSGLPNDRFSAERPEGSISTLTIQRTEQRDSAMYRCASSPQGSGANVLTFGAGSRLTVL.

This clone was detected a few times. The chain recombines TRBV7-2 with TRBJ2-3, with 8 bases that match TRBD2. V lost 8 bases to trimming and J lost 3 bases; unmatched junction nucleotides: 13. CDR3 size: 16 residues. Germline lookup yields CDR1 SGHTA and CDR2 FQGNSA. The CDR3 loop reads CASGSGGGIRTDTQYF. As DNA, the CDR3 is TGTGCCAGCGGAAGCGGGGGAGGAATTCGTACAGATACGCAGTATTTT.

The V gene is TRBV7-9, the J gene TRBJ2-2; 9 nucleotides match TRBD1. The V gene end was trimmed by 4 bases and the J gene end by 4 bases; junction bases not matched to a gene: 7. There are 16 residues in the CDR3. Looked up from germline, CDR1 is SEHNR and CDR2 is FQNEAQ (reference sequence). The CDR3 loop is CASSSGQGFVTGELFF. The CDR3 DNA is TGTGCCAGCAGCTCAGGACAGGGGTTCGTCACCGGGGAGCTGTTTTTT.

The V and J genes are TRBV5-1 and TRBJ2-3; 7 nucleotides match TRBD2. Germline CDR1 reads SGHRS; CDR2 reads YFSETQ. This CDR3 is built from 16 residues. The V segment lost 1 base and the J segment 3 bases; nucleotides outside the gene matches: 8. Here the CDR3 reads CASSLSWREGTDTQYF. CDR3 in DNA: TGCGCCAGCAGCTTGTCTTGGAGGGAGGGGACAGATACGCAGTATTTT. The full variable domain, with the rest looked up from reference TRBV5-1 and TRBJ2-3, is KAGVTQTPRYLIKTRGQQVTLSCSPISGHRSVSWYQQTPGQGLQFLFEYFSETQRNKGNFPGRFSGRQFSNSRSEMNVSTLELGDSALYLCASSLSWREGTDTQYFGPGTRLTVL.

Worth noting for this clone: The sample has other DNA sequences that encode this CDR3 too. V gene TRBV29-1 combines with J gene TRBJ1-1; D not resolved. The CDR3 runs to 13 residues. Trimming removed 3 bases from V and 0 bases from J, with 8 bases in between. Germline V lookup: CDR1 SQVTM, CDR2 ANQGSEA. The CDR3 is CSVERRMNTEAFF. As DNA, the CDR3 is TGCAGCGTTGAGCGCCGGATGAACACTGAAGCTTTCTTT. The full variable domain, with the rest looked up from reference TRBV29-1 and TRBJ1-1, is SAVISQKPSRDICQRGTSLTIQCQVDSQVTMMFWYRQQPGQSLTLIATANQGSEATYESGFVIDKFPISRPNLTFSTLTVSNMSPEDSSIYLCSVERRMNTEAFFGQGTRLTVV.

The rearrangement uses TRBV4-2 and TRBJ2-1; D uncertain. Trimming removed 4 bases from V and 0 bases from J, with 10 bases in between. There are 15 residues in the CDR3. CDR1 and CDR2 (germline): LGHNA, YNFKEQ. The CDR3 reads CASSRAPSSYNEQFF. CDR3 bases: TGTGCCAGCAGCCGCGCCCCGAGCTCCTACAATGAGCAGTTCTTC.

The rearrangement joins TRBV9 to TRBJ2-3; the match to TRBD1 covers 9 bases. J was trimmed by 4 bases and V by 4 bases; bases with no gene match: 10. This CDR3 has 16 residues. CDR1 and CDR2 (germline): SGDLS, YYNGEE. The CDR3 here is CASSYHRGRVADTQYF. The CDR3 region has the DNA TGTGCCAGCAGCTATCACAGGGGGCGCGTTGCAGATACGCAGTATTTT.

The chain links TRBV7-9 to TRBJ2-7, with TRBD1 identical over 7 bases. The V segment lost 5 bases and the J segment 2 bases; nucleotides outside the gene matches: 12. The germline V gene has CDR1 SEHNR and CDR2 FQNEAQ (reference sequence). The CDR3 is 16 residues long. The CDR3 bases are TGTGCCAGCAGCCCCATGTCCGGGACAGCTACCTACGAGCAGTACTTC. As protein: CASSPMSGTATYEQYF.